Below are 26 T cell receptor beta chains sequenced from a single sample in a study of shared clonotypes between healthy human individuals. The data were produced by immunoSEQ multiplex PCR, yet TCRdb's version contains in-frame clones alone and is incomplete. The table lists 600,000 to 750,000 clones, roughly two thirds of them singletons. The sample was memory CD4+ T cells sorted from blood. Regarding subset: CD45RA-negative fraction. Receptor source: a woman aged 30 to 39 in good health.

This chain uses TRBV5-1 with TRBJ1-1; TRBD1 aligns across 7 bases. Germline loops: CDR1 SGHRS, CDR2 YFSETQ. Trimming cost V 2 bases and J 0 bases; bases outside gene matches: 4. CDR3 size: 15 residues. The CDR3 coding sequence is TGCGCCAGCAGCTTCACAACAGGGGTGAACACTGAAGCTTTCTTT. Protein product: CASSFTTGVNTEAFF.

The chain employs TRBV10-3 and TRBJ1-1; 9 positions match TRBD1. Per germline, CDR1 ENHRY and CDR2 SYGVKD. This CDR3 region has 18 residues. V gave up 0 bases and J gave up 4 bases; unmatched junction bases: 12. CDR3 in DNA: TGTGCCATCAGTGAGTCGAGTCTACAGGGGGCGTTTAGCACTGAAGCTTTCTTT. Translated: CAISESSLQGAFSTEAFF.

This clone was found a few times. This chain connects TRBV29-1 to TRBJ2-7; 9 bases agree with TRBD2. This CDR3 contains 13 residues. The V and J ends lost 4 bases and 6 bases, in that order; junction bases with no gene match: 7. CDR1 is SQVTM and CDR2 is ANQGSEA in the germline V gene. DNA for the CDR3: TGCAGCGTTGCGCTTGCGGGAGGGGGCGAGCAGTACTTC. It encodes CSVALAGGGEQYF.

The chain carries TRBV7-9 and TRBJ2-1; D is possibly TRBD2 (5 bases). Trimming removed 2 bases at V and 5 bases at J, with 7 bases between. The germline V gene has CDR1 SEHNR and CDR2 FQNEAQ (reference sequence). The CDR3 loop spans 13 amino acids. The chain's CDR3 is CASSLRLHNEQFF. Written as DNA, the CDR3 is TGTGCCAGCAGCTTAAGACTACACAATGAGCAGTTCTTC.

The rearrangement uses TRBV9 and TRBJ2-5; unclear D gene. Trimming shortened V by 0 bases and J by 4 bases, and 13 bases separated the two germline ends. The CDR3 covers 15 residues. Germline CDR1 SGDLS, CDR2 YYNGEE. The CDR3 region is CASSVGRTAGETQYF. In DNA, the CDR3 is TGTGCCAGCAGCGTAGGTCGAACAGCTGGAGAGACCCAGTACTTC.

The genes are TRBV19 and TRBJ2-1; 8 bases align to TRBD2. Germline trimming cut 5 bases from V and 7 bases from J; bases unmatched to any gene: 10. The CDR3 runs 15 residues. Germline CDR1 is LNHDA and CDR2 is SQIVND (reference sequence). Here the CDR3 reads CASSERETVRNEQFF. DNA of the CDR3: TGTGCCAGTAGTGAGCGGGAGACGGTGAGGAATGAGCAGTTCTTC.

This clone was counted many times. This chain connects TRBV2 to TRBJ2-7; 9 nucleotides agree with TRBD1. The CDR3 totals 12 residues. V shed 10 bases, J shed 7 bases, and the junction held 8 bases outside the gene matches. CDR1 SNHLY and CDR2 FYNNEI come from the germline V gene. The CDR3 loop reads CAIGDRVREQYF. The CDR3 bases are TGTGCCATAGGGGACAGGGTAAGGGAGCAGTACTTC.

This clone was seen a few times. The V call is TRBV19, the J call TRBJ2-6; tentative D call: TRBD1 (5 bases). Germline V gene lookup returns CDR1 LNHDA and CDR2 SQIVND (reference sequence). V lost 3 bases to trimming and J lost 4 bases, with 13 bases between them. This CDR3 spans 16 amino acids. In DNA, the CDR3 is TGTGCCAGTAGTATGTCGGCAGGGTCGGGGGCCAACGTCCTGACTTTC. Its translation: CASSMSAGSGANVLTF.

This clone was recorded a few times. The chain has TRBV14 and TRBJ1-1; D might be TRBD1 (5 bases). Looked up from germline, CDR1 is SGHDN and CDR2 is FVKESK. This CDR3 has 14 amino acids. The V gene lost 4 bases and the J gene lost 2 bases, with 11 bases spanning the gap. For the CDR3, the DNA is TGTGCCAGCAGCCCATACAGGCAAAACACTGAAGCTTTCTTT. It encodes CASSPYRQNTEAFF.

The DNA of the CDR3 is TGTGCCAGCAGTTTATTAGAGAACACCGGGGAGCTGTTTTTT. Translation gives CASSLLENTGELFF. V gene TRBV28 combines with J gene TRBJ2-2; no definite D call. The CDR3 is 14 residues long. V lost 1 base and J 1 base, leaving 4 bases between the germline ends. Germline V CDR1 and CDR2: MDHEN, SYDVKM.

V and J are TRBV4-1 and TRBJ1-3; tentatively, D is TRBD1 (6 bases). Trimming pared 3 bases from V and 0 bases from J, leaving 12 bases between. The CDR3 loop spans 16 amino acids. CDR1 MGHRA and CDR2 YSYEKL come from the germline V gene. The CDR3 is CASSHPTGDSGNTIYF. Written as DNA, the CDR3 is TGCGCCAGCAGCCACCCGACAGGAGACTCTGGAAACACCATATATTTT.

The rearrangement joins TRBV7-9 to TRBJ2-7; D call uncertain. The ends were cut back, 4 bases at V and 3 bases at J, with 22 bases in the middle. The CDR3 sequence is 17 residues long. The germline V gene has CDR1 SEHNR and CDR2 FQNEAQ (reference sequence). The CDR3 is CASSSSPLTARSYEQYF. CDR3 bases: TGTGCCAGCAGCTCCTCCCCCCTGACGGCCCGAAGCTACGAGCAGTACTTC. Complete variable domain (other parts from reference TRBV7-9 and TRBJ2-7): DTGVSQNPRHKITKRGQNVTFRCDPISEHNRLYWYRQTLGQGPEFLTYFQNEAQLEKSRLLSDRFSAERPKGSFSTLEIQRTEQGDSAMYLCASSSSPLTARSYEQYFGPGTRLTVT.

In this sample, this clone turned up once. The chain is built from TRBV4-2 and TRBJ1-1; TRBD1 aligns across 8 bases. Germline CDR1 and CDR2: LGHNA and YNFKEQ. V gave up 0 bases and J gave up 3 bases; unmatched junction bases: 15. This CDR3 spans 19 amino acids. The CDR3 spells CASSQESATGQGPYTEAFF. CDR3 DNA: TGTGCCAGCAGCCAAGAGAGTGCGACTGGACAGGGCCCTTACACTGAAGCTTTCTTT.

The genes are TRBV7-8 and TRBJ2-1; TRBD2 might be the D (6 bases). Germline CDR1 is SGHVS and CDR2 is FQNEAQ. With 3 bases removed from V and 6 bases from J, the gap between germline ends came to 12 bases. The CDR3 has 14 residues. CDR3 in amino acids: CASSLGGQFNEQFF. The CDR3 DNA reads TGTGCCAGCAGCTTGGGAGGACAATTCAATGAGCAGTTCTTC.

The sample holds many counts of this clone. This rearrangement joins TRBV9 to TRBJ2-5, with D possibly called TRBD1 or TRBD2 (5 bases each). Trimming pared 4 bases from V and 4 bases from J, leaving 14 bases between. Germline V CDR1 and CDR2: SGDLS, YYNGEE. The CDR3 spans 14 residues. CDR3: CASSSSGTGETQYF. DNA for the CDR3: TGTGCCAGCAGCTCTTCCGGGACCGGAGAGACCCAGTACTTC.

This clone was counted only a few times. This chain joins TRBV7-8 and TRBJ2-1; 9 positions agree with TRBD1. J lost 4 bases, V lost 4 bases, and 5 bases had no gene match. Germline V gene lookup returns CDR1 SGHVS and CDR2 FQNEAQ. CDR3 size: 15 residues. This CDR3 reads CASSSGTGTYNEQFF. The CDR3 DNA reads TGTGCCAGCAGCTCTGGGACAGGGACATACAATGAGCAGTTCTTC.

This clone was counted only a few times. The chain carries TRBV10-3 and TRBJ1-4; no firm D call. This CDR3 comprises 15 residues. Per the germline V gene, CDR1 is ENHRY and CDR2 is SYGVKD. Trimming cost V 10 bases and J 8 bases, with 23 bases left between them. The CDR3 DNA is TGTGCCAACCTCTGGCCAACTCGGGAATCGGAAAAACTGTTTTTT. Its protein product is CANLWPTRESEKLFF.

The V and J genes are TRBV29-1 and TRBJ2-3, with D possibly matching TRBD1 (5 bases). The CDR3 extends over 13 amino acids. The V end lost 3 bases, the J end lost 1 base, and 8 bases lay between the germline ends. Looked up from germline, CDR1 is SQVTM and CDR2 is ANQGSEA. CDR3: CSVEAGRTDTQYF. DNA of the CDR3: TGCAGCGTTGAGGCAGGGCGCACAGATACGCAGTATTTT.

The chain has TRBV28 and TRBJ2-3, with TRBD2 identical over 10 bases. The germline gives CDR1 MDHEN, CDR2 SYDVKM. J was trimmed by 5 bases and V by 6 bases; bases with no gene match: 5. This CDR3 spans 14 amino acids. CDR3 sequence reads: CASRGAGGLDTQYF. The CDR3 bases are TGTGCCAGCAGGGGAGCGGGAGGGCTAGATACGCAGTATTTT.

The chain recombines TRBV4-2 with TRBJ2-2, with 12 bases matching TRBD2. The CDR3 covers 16 residues. CDR1 is LGHNA, CDR2 YNFKEQ, per germline. V was clipped by 4 bases and J by 7 bases; unmatched bases: 7. The CDR3: CASSRASGRGIGELFF. DNA for the CDR3: TGTGCCAGCAGCCGGGCTAGCGGGAGGGGCATCGGGGAGCTGTTTTTT.

The chain has TRBV29-1 and TRBJ1-1; D is undetermined. Trimming left V 7 bases short and J 1 base short, with 7 bases between. Looked up from germline, CDR1 is SQVTM and CDR2 is ANQGSEA. The CDR3 runs 11 residues. In DNA, the CDR3 is TGCAGCGCCTGGAGGAACACTGAAGCTTTCTTT. It encodes CSAWRNTEAFF.

The chain has TRBV7-8 and TRBJ2-1; 9 bases align to TRBD2. The germline V gene encodes CDR1 SGHVS and CDR2 FQNEAQ. The CDR3 has 14 amino acids. Trimming at V came to 10 bases and at J to 9 bases, leaving 13 bases not matched to a gene. The CDR3 DNA reads as TGTGCCACCGCCTCGCGGGAGGGCCCCGGTGAGCAGTTCTTC. This encodes CATASREGPGEQFF.

The chain couples TRBV6-1 to TRBJ2-5; the match to TRBD1 covers 12 bases. The CDR3 sequence is 14 residues long. V dropped 7 bases and J dropped 5; count of bases not matched to a gene: 5. The germline V gene encodes CDR1 MNHNS and CDR2 SASEGT. The CDR3 DNA follows: TGTGCCAGCACCTTAGGGACAGGGGGCGAGACCCAGTACTTC. Protein product: CASTLGTGGETQYF.

This clone was seen just once. V usage is TRBV19 and J usage is TRBJ2-3, with 8 bases that match TRBD2. Germline V gives CDR1 LNHDA, CDR2 SQIVND (reference sequence). Trimming at V came to 4 bases and at J to 4 bases, leaving 7 bases not matched to a gene. CDR3 length equals 15 residues. Here the CDR3 reads CASSTGAGVADTQYF. The CDR3 bases are TGTGCCAGTAGTACCGGAGCGGGAGTAGCAGATACGCAGTATTTT.

A few counts support this clone. This chain uses TRBV11-1 with TRBJ1-3; possible D gene TRBD1, 6 bases. Trimming stripped 2 bases from V and 0 bases from J, with 11 bases between. CDR3 length: 16 residues. Germline CDR1 and CDR2: SGHAT and FQDESV (reference sequence). The CDR3 is CASSLNGQLSGNTIYF. CDR3 DNA sequence: TGTGCCAGCAGCTTAAACGGACAGCTCTCTGGAAACACCATATATTTT.

This clone was recorded a few times. Other nucleotide sequences in the sample specify the same CDR3. The genes are TRBV5-1 and TRBJ1-2; tentatively, D is TRBD1 (6 bases). Between the trimmed V and J ends, which lost 4 bases and 2 bases, there was a span of 9 bases. This CDR3 spans 13 amino acids. Germline V gene sequence: CDR1 SGHRS, CDR2 YFSETQ. The CDR3: CASSQTGNYGYTF. The CDR3 DNA is TGCGCCAGCAGCCAAACAGGGAACTATGGCTACACCTTC.